This is a list of T cell receptor beta chains from one sample in a study of shared clonotypes between healthy human individuals. TCRdb keeps only in-frame clones here, not all; method: immunoSEQ multiplex PCR. The table includes around 2,000,000 clones, approximately 95% detected once. The sequenced sample consisted of naive CD4+ T cells sorted from blood. These TCRs come from a man between 18 and 29 years old in good health. The CDR3 runs from the conserved cysteine through the conserved F or W. The D gene is left open where the match is weak. Size tells how often a clone was seen (once, few, many) or the class of an expanded clone, and some rows leave it out.

d_call	v_call	j_call	clone_size	cdr3_nt	cdr3_aa
TRBD2	TRBV30	TRBJ2-3	.	TGTGCCTGGAGTCGGGACTACCTCGTTGGCACAGATACGCAGTATTTT	CAWSRDYLVGTDTQYF
.	TRBV4-1	TRBJ1-1	.	TGCGCCAGCAGCCAAGAAGGGCAGGGCGGAACTGAAGCTTTCTTT	CASSQEGQGGTEAFF
.	TRBV2	TRBJ2-5	.	TGTGCCAGCAGCCTCCGGGACTACCAAGAGACCCAGTACTTC	CASSLRDYQETQYF
.	TRBV30	TRBJ2-3	.	TGTGCCGGAACCGGGACACCCGGCACAGATACGCAGTATTTT	CAGTGTPGTDTQYF
.	TRBV19	TRBJ2-2	.	TGTGCCAGTAGATCCAGTACGAACACCGGGGAGCTGTTTTTT	CASRSSTNTGELFF
.	TRBV6-6	TRBJ1-3	.	TGTGCCAGCAGCAACCGGGACACCTCTGGAAACACCATATATTTT	CASSNRDTSGNTIYF
.	TRBV19	TRBJ2-7	.	TGTGCCAGTAGTATTATTAGTTCGTCACTTCTCTACGAGCAGTACTTC	CASSIISSSLLYEQYF
TRBD2	TRBV28	TRBJ2-7	.	TGTGCCAGCACCGGAGGCGGGGGGGTATACGAGCAGTACTTC	CASTGGGGVYEQYF
TRBD2	TRBV10-3	TRBJ2-2	.	TGTGCCATCAGCCAAGCGGGAGGGCCCGGGGAGCTGTTTTTT	CAISQAGGPGELFF
TRBD1	TRBV7-2	TRBJ2-3	.	TGTGCCAGCATCCTGGGTCCGGGACAGATTTTAACAGATACGCAGTATTTT	CASILGPGQILTDTQYF
.	TRBV19	TRBJ2-1	.	TGTGCCAGTAGTATCAGCAGGGACAATGAGCAGTTCTTC	CASSISRDNEQFF
TRBD1	TRBV5-8	TRBJ1-4	once	TGTGCCAGCAGCTTGGGACAGGGGGCGGGTGAAAAACTGTTTTTT	CASSLGQGAGEKLFF
TRBD2	TRBV6-6	TRBJ2-7	.	TGTGCCAGCAGCCCACGGGCTAGCGGGAGGAGCGAGCAGTACTTC	CASSPRASGRSEQYF
TRBD2	TRBV20-1	TRBJ2-1	.	TGCAGCCGCGGACTAGCGGGAGAGCAGTTCTTC	CSRGLAGEQFF
TRBD2	TRBV7-2	TRBJ2-7	.	TGTGCCAGCAGCCCTGACCGTGGACTAGCGGTCGAGCAGTACTTC	CASSPDRGLAVEQYF
TRBD1	TRBV4-2	TRBJ2-7	.	TGTGCCAGCAGCCAAGATCGCTTTGGACAGGCAAACTCCTACGAGCAGTACTTC	CASSQDRFGQANSYEQYF
TRBD1	TRBV4-1	TRBJ2-3	.	TGCGCCAGCAGCCAAGACCGGGACAGGGCAGCTACGCAGTATTTT	CASSQDRDRAATQYF